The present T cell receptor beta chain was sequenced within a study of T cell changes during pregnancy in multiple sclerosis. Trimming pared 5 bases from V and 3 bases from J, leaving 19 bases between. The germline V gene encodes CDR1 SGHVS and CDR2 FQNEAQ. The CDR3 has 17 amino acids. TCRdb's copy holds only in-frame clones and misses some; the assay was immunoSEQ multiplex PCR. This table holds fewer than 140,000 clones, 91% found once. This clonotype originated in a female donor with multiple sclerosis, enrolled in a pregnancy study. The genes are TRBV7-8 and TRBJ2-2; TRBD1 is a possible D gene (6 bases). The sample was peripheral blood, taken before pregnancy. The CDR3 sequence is CASSRIGQNIYTGELFF. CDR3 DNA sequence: TGTGCCAGCAGCCGAATAGGACAGAATATCTACACCGGGGAGCTGTTTTTT.